The 21 T cell receptor beta chains below all came from one sample that was sequenced in a study of blood T cell repertoires in COVID-19. TCRdb keeps only in-frame clones here, not all; method: immunoSEQ multiplex PCR. The profile shows under 450,000 clones, roughly 80% of them singletons. The sample consisted of PBMCs or T cells enriched from blood (not recorded which). These receptors were obtained from a woman aged 45 to 65 who had recovered from COVID-19.

This clone was seen once. The chain has TRBV25-1 and TRBJ1-2; 7 nucleotides align to TRBD1. V shed 7 bases and J 0 bases; nucleotides not matched to a gene: 5. Looked up from germline, CDR1 is MGHDK and CDR2 is SYGVNS. This CDR3 has 14 amino acids. The CDR3 DNA sequence: TGTGCCAGCAAAGGGACAGTTCCTAACTATGGCTACACCTTC. Protein product: CASKGTVPNYGYTF.

The rearrangement uses TRBV7-2 and TRBJ1-1; TRBD1 aligns across 10 bases. Germline V lookup: CDR1 SGHTA, CDR2 FQGNSA. V lost 1 base, J lost 9 bases, and 2 bases stayed unmatched. The CDR3 totals 13 residues. The CDR3 here is CASSLGTGGQAFF. The CDR3 DNA is TGTGCCAGCAGCTTAGGGACAGGGGGGCAAGCTTTCTTT. Together with reference TRBV7-2 and TRBJ1-1, the CDR3 gives the full variable domain: GAGVSQSPSNKVTEKGKDVELRCDPISGHTALYWYRQSLGQGLEFLIYFQGNSAPDKSGLPSDRFSAERTGGSVSTLTIQRTQQEDSAVYLCASSLGTGGQAFFGQGTRLTVV.

As concerns this clone: The sample has other DNA sequences that encode this CDR3 too. This chain joins TRBV7-2 and TRBJ1-2; the match to TRBD1 covers 8 bases. CDR1 SGHTA and CDR2 FQGNSA come from the germline V gene. The CDR3 is 13 amino acids. V shed 5 bases, J shed 7 bases, and the junction held 6 bases outside the gene matches. The CDR3: CASSPDRVGGYTF. The DNA of the CDR3 is TGTGCCAGCAGCCCGGACAGGGTTGGTGGCTACACCTTC.

V usage is TRBV27 and J usage is TRBJ2-1; D might be TRBD2 (5 bases). Germline CDR1 and CDR2: MNHEY and SMNVEV (reference sequence). This CDR3 is 13 amino acids long. Trimming cost V 6 bases and J 9 bases, with 15 bases left between them. CDR3 loop: CASRQSGEGEQFF. DNA for the CDR3: TGTGCCAGCAGACAATCCGGGGAAGGTGAGCAGTTCTTC.

As concerns this clone: The sample contains more than one DNA sequence encoding this CDR3. The J gene is TRBJ1-5, the V gene TRBV12-3 or TRBV12-4; D may be TRBD1 (6 bases). The CDR3 has 13 amino acids. Trimming left V 5 bases short and J 6 bases short, with 11 bases between. The CDR3 DNA sequence: TGTGCCAGCAGTCTTCAGGGGATTCAGCCCCAGCATTTT. This codes for CASSLQGIQPQHF.

The chain employs TRBV19 and TRBJ1-5; 12 bases align to TRBD1. There are 21 residues in the CDR3. V lost 2 bases to trimming and J lost 3 bases; unmatched junction nucleotides: 17. The germline CDR1 and CDR2 sequences are LNHDA and SQIVND (reference sequence). The CDR3 DNA reads as TGTGCCAGTAGTATATTTTTTTTTGGGGACAGGGGGCCCAGGAACAATCAGCCCCAGCATTTT. It is translated as CASSIFFFGDRGPRNNQPQHF.

This chain uses TRBV30 with TRBJ1-1; 8 bases match TRBD1. The V gene end was trimmed by 0 bases and the J gene end by 0 bases; junction bases not matched to a gene: 9. This CDR3 contains 17 residues. The germline V gene has CDR1 GTSNPN and CDR2 SVGIG (reference sequence). The CDR3 nucleotides read TGTGCCTGGAGTGTCTCTAGGACAGGGTACATGAACACTGAAGCTTTCTTT. Its protein is CAWSVSRTGYMNTEAFF.

The CDR3 nucleotides read TGTGCCAGCAGTTACCGGGTAGTAGGCACTGAAGCTTTCTTT. Its translation: CASSYRVVGTEAFF. The J gene is TRBJ1-1, the V gene TRBV6-2 or TRBV6-3; D ambiguous. Trimming left V 2 bases short and J 4 bases short, with 11 bases between. Germline CDR1 and CDR2: MNHEY and SVGEGT. The CDR3 extends over 14 amino acids.

The CDR3 coding sequence is TGTGCCAGCAGCTTGGGAGCGGGAGGCCAGTACTTC. As protein: CASSLGAGGQYF. This chain uses TRBV5-4 with TRBJ2-7; TRBD2 agrees at 9 bases. Trimming removed 0 bases from V and 10 bases from J; junction bases left unmatched: 2. CDR3 length equals 12 residues. Germline loops: CDR1 SGHNT, CDR2 YYREEE (reference sequence).

This chain links TRBV3-1 (or the pseudogene TRBV3-2) with TRBJ1-1, with a possible D match to TRBD1 (5 bases). V was shortened by 2 bases and J by 4 bases, with 8 bases between the two germline ends. Germline CDR1 reads LGHDT; CDR2 reads YNNKEL (reference sequence). The CDR3 has 13 residues. CDR3 sequence: CASSQSRATEAFF. The CDR3, as DNA: TGTGCCAGCAGCCAAAGCAGGGCCACTGAAGCTTTCTTT.

This chain links TRBV18 with TRBJ1-3; 10 nucleotides align to TRBD1. This CDR3 contains 14 residues. The trim removed 3 bases at V and 9 bases at J, leaving 5 bases unmatched. Germline CDR1 is KGHSH and CDR2 is LQKENI. CDR3 DNA: TGTGCCAGCTCACCCGGACAGGGGGAGAGCACCATATATTTT. Translating gives CASSPGQGESTIYF. Full variable domain (rest looked up from reference TRBV18 and TRBJ1-3): NAGVMQNPRHLVRRRGQEARLRCSPMKGHSHVYWYRQLPEEGLKFMVYLQKENIIDESGMPKERFSAEFPKEGPSILRIQQVVRGDSAAYFCASSPGQGESTIYFGEGSWLTVV.

The chain is built from TRBV24-1 and TRBJ2-2; D remains unclear. The CDR3 covers 14 residues. Trimming stripped 4 bases from V and 9 bases from J, with 14 bases between. CDR1 is KGHDR and CDR2 is SFDVKD in the germline V gene. CDR3 DNA: TGTGCCACCAGTGAGGTCAGGTCTGGGTGGGAGCTGTTTTTT. Translation gives CATSEVRSGWELFF.

This rearrangement joins TRBV7-2 to TRBJ2-1; 14 bases match TRBD2. The CDR3 runs 15 residues. V shed 4 bases, J shed 9 bases, and the junction held 5 bases outside the gene matches. Germline lookup yields CDR1 SGHTA and CDR2 FQGNSA. CDR3 nucleotide sequence: TGTGCCAGCAGCTCGGGACTAGCGGGAGTGGGTGAGCAGTTCTTC. Its translation: CASSSGLAGVGEQFF.

V is TRBV18 and J is TRBJ1-5; a weak D match, TRBD1 (6 bases). The germline V gene has CDR1 KGHSH and CDR2 LQKENI. Trimming took 4 bases from V and 4 from J, leaving 17 bases between them. The CDR3 runs to 16 residues. CDR3 sequence: CASSLTTGLDNQPQHF. CDR3 bases: TGTGCCAGCTCACTAACGACAGGCCTCGATAATCAGCCCCAGCATTTT. Full variable domain (missing parts from reference TRBV18 and TRBJ1-5): NAGVMQNPRHLVRRRGQEARLRCSPMKGHSHVYWYRQLPEEGLKFMVYLQKENIIDESGMPKERFSAEFPKEGPSILRIQQVVRGDSAAYFCASSLTTGLDNQPQHFGDGTRLSIL.

The chain employs TRBV9 and TRBJ2-5, with 8 bases lining up with TRBD2. Germline CDR1 SGDLS, CDR2 YYNGEE. There are 16 residues in the CDR3. V lost 4 bases to trimming and J lost 5 bases; unmatched junction nucleotides: 13. CDR3 nucleotide sequence: TGTGCCAGCAGCCCCCATCAGAAGACTAGCGATGAGACCCAGTACTTC. It specifies CASSPHQKTSDETQYF. The full variable domain, completed using reference TRBV9 and TRBJ2-5, is DSGVTQTPKHLITATGQRVTLRCSPRSGDLSVYWYQQSLDQGLQFLIQYYNGEERAKGNILERFSAQQFPDLHSELNLSSLELGDSALYFCASSPHQKTSDETQYFGPGTRLLVL.

The chain carries TRBV6-2 or TRBV6-3 and TRBJ2-7; D is uncertain. This CDR3 spans 11 amino acids. Germline V gene sequence: CDR1 MNHEY, CDR2 SVGEGT. Trimming shortened V by 4 bases and J by 6 bases, and 7 bases separated the two germline ends. CDR3 amino acids: CASSSLFEQYF. The CDR3, as DNA: TGTGCCAGCAGTTCCCTCTTCGAGCAGTACTTC.

The rearrangement joins TRBV5-6 to TRBJ2-5; 9 nucleotides align to TRBD1. CDR1 SGHDT and CDR2 YYEEEE come from the germline V gene. Trimming at V came to 3 bases and at J to 3 bases, leaving 0 bases not matched to a gene. The length of the CDR3 is 13 residues. The CDR3 DNA follows: TGTGCCAGCAGCTGGGACAGGGAAGAGACCCAGTACTTC. This sequence encodes CASSWDREETQYF.

The rearrangement uses TRBV5-5 and TRBJ1-1; 7 bases fit TRBD1. Germline CDR1 reads SGHKS; CDR2 reads YYEKEE (reference sequence). Unmatched junction bases numbered 7, after V lost 4 bases and J lost 4 bases. The CDR3 is made up of 14 amino acids. CDR3 sequence: CASSVTGDATEAFF. The CDR3 coding sequence is TGTGCCAGCAGCGTAACAGGGGATGCCACTGAAGCTTTCTTT.

The chain recombines TRBV14 with TRBJ2-1; 7 bases map to TRBD2. In germline, CDR1 is SGHDN, CDR2 FVKESK. The CDR3 loop spans 14 amino acids. With 2 bases clipped from V and 4 bases from J, the junction kept 2 bases outside the gene matches. CDR3 loop: CASSQNSGYNEQFF. The CDR3 DNA is TGTGCCAGCAGCCAAAATAGCGGGTACAATGAGCAGTTCTTC. The whole variable domain, filled in from reference TRBV14 and TRBJ2-1, reads EAGVTQFPSHSVIEKGQTVTLRCDPISGHDNLYWYRRVMGKEIKFLLHFVKESKQDESGMPNNRFLAERTGGTYSTLKVQPAELEDSGVYFCASSQNSGYNEQFFGPGTRLTVL.

The J gene is TRBJ1-2, the V gene TRBV7-2; 8 bases match TRBD1. Germline V CDR1 and CDR2: SGHTA, FQGNSA. The V gene end was trimmed by 3 bases and the J gene end by 4 bases; junction bases not matched to a gene: 13. This CDR3 has 17 residues. The CDR3 loop is CASSLQGAGLTIYGYTF. The CDR3 nucleotides read TGTGCCAGCAGCTTGCAGGGGGCTGGACTGACGATCTATGGCTACACCTTC.

This chain connects TRBV21-1 to TRBJ1-2. TRBV21-1 is flagged as a pseudogene. The CDR3 runs 14 residues. CDR3 residues: CASHGGGINYGYTF. The CDR3 coding sequence is TGTGCCAGCCACGGCGGCGGAATTAACTATGGCTACACCTTC.